These T cell receptor beta chains were read from a single sample in a study of blood T cells in healthy people across ages. TCRdb reprocessed the 5' RACE reads with MiXCR, giving one entry per CDR3 protein. The table has fewer than 900,000 distinct CDR3 sequences, approximately 43% seen once. The sample was blood. These receptors were taken from a woman in her sixties or seventies in good health. Each CDR3 is given with its conserved first and last residue. Fields, in order: V gene, J gene, CDR3 protein.

TRBV20-1	TRBJ1-2	CSANDRNYGYTF
TRBV20-1	TRBJ2-7	CSAAAAAYEQYF
TRBV7-9	TRBJ1-6	CASSFMGYGNSPLHF
TRBV2	NA	CASSGRVEQYF
TRBV7-2	TRBJ2-2	CASSLHTGELFF
TRBV10-3	TRBJ2-3	CAIRGIRGTSGVLSDTQYF
TRBV12-3/TRBV12-4	TRBJ2-7	CASSLPTGATYEQYF
TRBV4-2	TRBJ1-1	CASSHDMGNTEAFF
TRBV6-2/TRBV6-3	TRBJ2-3	CASSYPGLAASTDTQYF
TRBV7-9	TRBJ2-7	CASSLLLHRYEQYF
TRBV5-1	TRBJ2-5	CASSSTSGGQETQYF
TRBV29-1	TRBJ2-5	CSVVLASETQYF
TRBV6-6	TRBJ2-7	CASSLRPGQGSYEQYF
TRBV12-3/TRBV12-4	TRBJ2-3	CASSFRGGTDMQYF
TRBV4-2	TRBJ1-1	CASSQETLSNTEAFF
TRBV7-3	TRBJ2-3	CASSFRDRDTDTQYF
TRBV7-9	TRBJ2-7	CASSQQAGTGGGEQYF
TRBV20-1	TRBJ2-7	CSAAQASTPRETPYF
TRBV25-1	TRBJ2-1	CASSRTGANGNEQFF
TRBV5-6	TRBJ2-1	CASSLMSSGRLGVGEQFF
TRBV6-2/TRBV6-3	TRBJ2-7	CASSPDQAPHSYEQYF
TRBV3-1	TRBJ2-3	CASSPPPGLAGADTQYF
TRBV20-1	TRBJ2-3	CSATGDRTDTQYF
TRBV20-1	TRBJ1-4	CSAIPGTANEKLFF
TRBV28	TRBJ2-3	CATYSLAGGTDTQYF
TRBV27	TRBJ1-5	CASSPGTGDSQPQHF
TRBV6-5	TRBJ1-1	CASSYSLGADNTEAFF
TRBV29-1	TRBJ2-5	CSVEVAGAMETQYF
TRBV5-6	TRBJ2-7	CASSLPRQGAEQYF
TRBV29-1	TRBJ1-5	CSVAGTGENQPQHF
TRBV6-5	TRBJ2-3	CASSYSSGSLTDTQYF
TRBV7-2	TRBJ1-5	CASSERYSNQPQHF
TRBV7-2	TRBJ1-2	CASSLDGRTGQGYTF
TRBV7-2	TRBJ1-5	CASSLRGPASNQPQHF
TRBV20-1	TRBJ2-7	CSASMQGALDEQYF
TRBV7-3	TRBJ2-3	CASSPGLAMNTDTQYF